This TCR beta chain is drawn from a study of blood T cells in healthy people across ages. Total RNA extracted from each sample amounted to at least 6 micrograms. PCR was performed a second time for about 7 to 12 cycles using a sample-barcoded 5' primer and a J-beta primer mix. Each sample yielded at least 2.5 million CDR3-containing paired-end reads. One entry per CDR3 protein results from TCRdb running MiXCR on the 5' RACE reads. The sample lists fewer than 2,000,000 distinct CDR3 sequences, 30% to 35% occurring once. A few counts support this clonotype. With V trimmed by 5 bases and J by 5 bases, 5 bases remained unmatched. The CDR3 has 13 amino acids. Germline CDR1 reads DFQATT; CDR2 reads SNEGSKA (reference sequence).

The chain carries TRBV20-1 and TRBJ2-3; 9 nucleotides line up with TRBD2. Source material: blood. This sequence was found in a woman in her twenties or thirties in good health. Written as DNA, the CDR3 is TGCAGTGCTTGGACTAGCGAGGGAGATACGCAGTATTTT. Encoded protein: CSAWTSEGDTQYF.